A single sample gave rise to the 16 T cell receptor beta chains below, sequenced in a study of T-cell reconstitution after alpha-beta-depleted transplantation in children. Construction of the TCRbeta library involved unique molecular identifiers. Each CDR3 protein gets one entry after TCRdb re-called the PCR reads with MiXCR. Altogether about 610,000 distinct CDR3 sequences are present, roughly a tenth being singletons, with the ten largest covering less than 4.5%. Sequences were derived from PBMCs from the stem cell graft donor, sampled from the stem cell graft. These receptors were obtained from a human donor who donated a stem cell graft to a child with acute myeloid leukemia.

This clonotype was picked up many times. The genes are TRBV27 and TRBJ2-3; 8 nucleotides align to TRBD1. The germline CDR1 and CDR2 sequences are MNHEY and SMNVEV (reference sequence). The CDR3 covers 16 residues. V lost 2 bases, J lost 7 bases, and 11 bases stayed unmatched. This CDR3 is CASSLKGTGPRNTQYF. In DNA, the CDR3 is TGTGCCAGCAGTTTAAAAGGGACAGGACCCCGAAATACGCAGTATTTT.

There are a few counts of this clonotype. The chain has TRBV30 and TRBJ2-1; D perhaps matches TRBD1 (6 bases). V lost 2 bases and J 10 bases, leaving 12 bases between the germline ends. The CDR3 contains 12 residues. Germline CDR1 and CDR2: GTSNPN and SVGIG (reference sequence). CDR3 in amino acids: CAWSPPGHEQFF. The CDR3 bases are TGTGCCTGGAGTCCACCGGGACACGAGCAGTTCTTC.

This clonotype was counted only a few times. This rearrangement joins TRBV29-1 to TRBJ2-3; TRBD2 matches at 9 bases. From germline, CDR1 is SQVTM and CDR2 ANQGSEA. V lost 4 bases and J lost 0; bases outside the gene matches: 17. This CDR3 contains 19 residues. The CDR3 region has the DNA TGCAGCGTTGTGGGCACTAGCGGGCCAAGGGGTACTAGCACAGATACGCAGTATTTT. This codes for CSVVGTSGPRGTSTDTQYF.

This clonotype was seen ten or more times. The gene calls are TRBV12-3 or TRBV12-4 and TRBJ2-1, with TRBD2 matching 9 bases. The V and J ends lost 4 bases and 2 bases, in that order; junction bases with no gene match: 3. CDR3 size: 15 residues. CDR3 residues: CASSSGTSPYNEQFF. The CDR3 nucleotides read TGTGCCAGCAGTTCAGGGACTAGCCCCTACAATGAGCAGTTCTTC.

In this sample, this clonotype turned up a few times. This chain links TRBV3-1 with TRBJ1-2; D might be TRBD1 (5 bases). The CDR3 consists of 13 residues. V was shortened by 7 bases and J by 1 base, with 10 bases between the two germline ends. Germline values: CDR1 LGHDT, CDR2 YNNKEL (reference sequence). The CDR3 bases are TGTGCCAGCAAGAAGGGACTTAACTATGGCTACACCTTC. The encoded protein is CASKKGLNYGYTF.

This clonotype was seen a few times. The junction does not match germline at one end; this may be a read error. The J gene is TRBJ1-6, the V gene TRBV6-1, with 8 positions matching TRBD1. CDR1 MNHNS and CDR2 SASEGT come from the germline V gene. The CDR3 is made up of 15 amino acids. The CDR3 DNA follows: TGTGCCAGCAGGGAAGTAGGACAGGGTAATTCACCCCTCCACTTT. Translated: CASREVGQGNSPLHF.

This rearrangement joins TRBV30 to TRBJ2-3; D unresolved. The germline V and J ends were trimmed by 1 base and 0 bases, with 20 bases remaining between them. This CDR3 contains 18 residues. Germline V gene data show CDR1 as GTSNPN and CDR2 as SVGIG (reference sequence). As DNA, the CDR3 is TGTGCCTGGAGTGGTACTTGGATAAATGGGTCTAGCACAGATACGCAGTATTTT. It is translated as CAWSGTWINGSSTDTQYF.

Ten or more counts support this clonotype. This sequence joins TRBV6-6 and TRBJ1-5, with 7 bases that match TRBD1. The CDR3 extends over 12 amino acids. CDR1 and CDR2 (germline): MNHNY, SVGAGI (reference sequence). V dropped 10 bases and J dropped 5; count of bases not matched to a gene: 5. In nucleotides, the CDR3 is TGTGCCATCCGGACAGGAGATCAGCCCCAGCATTTT. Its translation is CAIRTGDQPQHF.

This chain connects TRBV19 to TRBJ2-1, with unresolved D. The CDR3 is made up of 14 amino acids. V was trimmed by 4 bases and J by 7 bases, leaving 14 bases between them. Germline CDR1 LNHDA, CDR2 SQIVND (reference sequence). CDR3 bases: TGTGCCAGTAGTAGTACAGTTCGTTTGAATGAGCAGTTCTTC. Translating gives CASSSTVRLNEQFF.

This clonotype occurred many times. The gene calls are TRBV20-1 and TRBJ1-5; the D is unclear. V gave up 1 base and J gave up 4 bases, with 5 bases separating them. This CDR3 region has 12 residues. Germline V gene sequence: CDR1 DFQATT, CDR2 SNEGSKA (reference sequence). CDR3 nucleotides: TGCAGTGCTAGAGTAGCAAATCAGCCCCAGCATTTT. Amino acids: CSARVANQPQHF.

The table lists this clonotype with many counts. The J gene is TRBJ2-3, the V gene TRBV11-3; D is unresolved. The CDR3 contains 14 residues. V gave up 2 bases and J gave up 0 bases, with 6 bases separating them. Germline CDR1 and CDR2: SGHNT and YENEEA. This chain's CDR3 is CASSLTSSTDTQYF. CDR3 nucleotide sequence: TGTGCCAGCAGCTTAACTTCGAGCACAGATACGCAGTATTTT.

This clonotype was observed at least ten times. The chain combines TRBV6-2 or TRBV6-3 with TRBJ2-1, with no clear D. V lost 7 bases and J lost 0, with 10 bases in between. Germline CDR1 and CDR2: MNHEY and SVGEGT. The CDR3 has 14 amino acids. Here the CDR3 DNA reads TGTGCCAGCAAAGTGGATCCCTCCTACAATGAGCAGTTCTTC. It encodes CASKVDPSYNEQFF.

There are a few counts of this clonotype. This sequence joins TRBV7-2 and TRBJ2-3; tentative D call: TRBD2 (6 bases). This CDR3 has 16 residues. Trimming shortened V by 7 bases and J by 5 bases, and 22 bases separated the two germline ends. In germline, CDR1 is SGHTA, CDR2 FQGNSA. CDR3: CASTEGWRDGKDTQYF. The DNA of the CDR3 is TGTGCCAGCACCGAGGGGTGGCGGGACGGGAAAGATACGCAGTATTTT.

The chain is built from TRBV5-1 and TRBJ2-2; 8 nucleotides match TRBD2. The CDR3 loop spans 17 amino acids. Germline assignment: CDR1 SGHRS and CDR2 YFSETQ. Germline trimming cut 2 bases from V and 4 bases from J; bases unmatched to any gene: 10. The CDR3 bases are TGCGCCAGCAGCTTTTTAAAACCCGGGAGGGTCACCGGGGAGCTGTTTTTT. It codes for CASSFLKPGRVTGELFF.

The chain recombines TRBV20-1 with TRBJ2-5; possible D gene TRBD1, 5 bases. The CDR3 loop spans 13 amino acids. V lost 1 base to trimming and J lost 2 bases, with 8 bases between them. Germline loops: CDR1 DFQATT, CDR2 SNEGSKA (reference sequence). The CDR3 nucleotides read TGCAGTGCTAGAGCAGGGTGGCAAGAGACCCAGTACTTC. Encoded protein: CSARAGWQETQYF.

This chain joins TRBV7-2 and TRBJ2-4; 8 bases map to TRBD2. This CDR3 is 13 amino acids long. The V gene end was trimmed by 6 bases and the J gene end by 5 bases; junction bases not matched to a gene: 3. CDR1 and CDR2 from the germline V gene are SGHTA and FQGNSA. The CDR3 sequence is CASRELAENIQYF. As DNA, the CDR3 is TGTGCCAGCAGAGAACTAGCGGAAAACATTCAGTACTTC.